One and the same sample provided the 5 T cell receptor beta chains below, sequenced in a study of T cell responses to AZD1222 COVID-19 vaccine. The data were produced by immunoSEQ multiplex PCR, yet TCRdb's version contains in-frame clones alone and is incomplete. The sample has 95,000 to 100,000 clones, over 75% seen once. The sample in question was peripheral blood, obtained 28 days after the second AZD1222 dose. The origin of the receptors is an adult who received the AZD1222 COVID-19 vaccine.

The CDR3 spells CASSASGTSYNEQFF. CDR3 coding DNA: TGCGCCAGCAGCGCTAGCGGAACCTCCTACAATGAGCAGTTCTTC. The J gene is TRBJ2-1, the V gene TRBV5-1, with 7 bases fitting TRBD2. Germline CDR1 SGHRS, CDR2 YFSETQ. Germline trimming cut 4 bases from V and 0 bases from J; bases unmatched to any gene: 4. The CDR3 sequence is 15 residues long.

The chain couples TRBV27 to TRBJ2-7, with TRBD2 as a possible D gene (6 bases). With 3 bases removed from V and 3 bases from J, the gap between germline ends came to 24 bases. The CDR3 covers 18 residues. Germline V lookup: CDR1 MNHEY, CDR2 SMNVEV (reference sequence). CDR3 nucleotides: TGTGCCAGCAGTTTGAGTGCGAGGGCCACGGCGGGGAGCTACGAGCAGTACTTC. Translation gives CASSLSARATAGSYEQYF.

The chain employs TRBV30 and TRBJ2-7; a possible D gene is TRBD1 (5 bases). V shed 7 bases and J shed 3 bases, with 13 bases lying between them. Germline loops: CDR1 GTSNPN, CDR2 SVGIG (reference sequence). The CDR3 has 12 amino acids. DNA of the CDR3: TGTGCCTCCGAAAAAAGGGGCTACGAGCAGTACTTC. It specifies CASEKRGYEQYF.

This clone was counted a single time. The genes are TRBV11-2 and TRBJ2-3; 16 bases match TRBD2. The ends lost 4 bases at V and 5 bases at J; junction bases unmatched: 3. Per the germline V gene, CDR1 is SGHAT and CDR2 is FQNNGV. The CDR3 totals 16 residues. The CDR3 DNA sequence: TGTGCCAGCAGCTGGGGACTAGCGGGAGGGGAAGATACGCAGTATTTT. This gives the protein CASSWGLAGGEDTQYF.

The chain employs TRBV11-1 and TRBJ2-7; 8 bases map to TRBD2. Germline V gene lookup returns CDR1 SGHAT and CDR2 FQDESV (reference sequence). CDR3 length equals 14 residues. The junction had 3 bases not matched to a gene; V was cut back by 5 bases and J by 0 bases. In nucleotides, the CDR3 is TGTGCCAGCAGCCATAGCGGGATCTCCTACGAGCAGTACTTC. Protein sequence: CASSHSGISYEQYF.